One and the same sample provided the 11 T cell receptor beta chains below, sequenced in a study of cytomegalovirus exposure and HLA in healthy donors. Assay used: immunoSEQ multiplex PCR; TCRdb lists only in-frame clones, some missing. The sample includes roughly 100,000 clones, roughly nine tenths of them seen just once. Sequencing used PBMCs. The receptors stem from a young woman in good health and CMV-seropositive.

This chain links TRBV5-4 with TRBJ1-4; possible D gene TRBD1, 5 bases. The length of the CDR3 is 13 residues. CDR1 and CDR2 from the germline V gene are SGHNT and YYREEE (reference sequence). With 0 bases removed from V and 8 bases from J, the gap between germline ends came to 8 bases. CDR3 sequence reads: CASSLAREEKLFF. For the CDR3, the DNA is TGTGCCAGCAGCTTGGCCAGGGAAGAAAAACTGTTTTTT.

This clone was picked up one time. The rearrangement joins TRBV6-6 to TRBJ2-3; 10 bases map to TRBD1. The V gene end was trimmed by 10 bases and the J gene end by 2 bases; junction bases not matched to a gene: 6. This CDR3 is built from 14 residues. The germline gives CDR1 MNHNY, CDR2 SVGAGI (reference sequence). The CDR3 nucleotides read TGTGCCACCATGGGACAGGGGCACACAGATACGCAGTATTTT. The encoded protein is CATMGQGHTDTQYF.

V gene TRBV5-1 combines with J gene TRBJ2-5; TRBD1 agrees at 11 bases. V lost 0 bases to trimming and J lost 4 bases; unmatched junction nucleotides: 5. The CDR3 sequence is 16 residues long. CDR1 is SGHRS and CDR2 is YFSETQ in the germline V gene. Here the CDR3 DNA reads TGCGCCAGCAGCTTGGCTGTCGGGACAGGGGGAGAGACCCAGTACTTC. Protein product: CASSLAVGTGGETQYF.

CDR3 amino acids: CSVVRGAYEQYF. For the CDR3, the DNA is TGCAGCGTTGTTCGGGGGGCGTACGAGCAGTACTTC. The rearrangement joins TRBV29-1 to TRBJ2-7, with D perhaps matching TRBD2 (7 bases). Trimming pared 4 bases from V and 4 bases from J, leaving 11 bases between. The CDR3 covers 12 residues. CDR1 and CDR2 from the germline V gene are SQVTM and ANQGSEA.

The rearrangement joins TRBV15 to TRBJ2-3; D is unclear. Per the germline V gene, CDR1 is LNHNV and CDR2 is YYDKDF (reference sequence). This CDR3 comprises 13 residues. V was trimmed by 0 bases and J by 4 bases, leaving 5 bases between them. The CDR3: CATSRDHSDTQYF. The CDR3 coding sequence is TGTGCCACCAGCAGAGATCATTCAGATACGCAGTATTTT.

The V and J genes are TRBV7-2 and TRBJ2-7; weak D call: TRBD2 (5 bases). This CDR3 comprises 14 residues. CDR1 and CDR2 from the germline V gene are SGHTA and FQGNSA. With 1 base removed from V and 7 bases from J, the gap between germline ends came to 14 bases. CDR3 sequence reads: CASSLVVITGEQYF. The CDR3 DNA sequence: TGTGCCAGCAGCTTAGTAGTAATTACGGGGGAGCAGTACTTC.

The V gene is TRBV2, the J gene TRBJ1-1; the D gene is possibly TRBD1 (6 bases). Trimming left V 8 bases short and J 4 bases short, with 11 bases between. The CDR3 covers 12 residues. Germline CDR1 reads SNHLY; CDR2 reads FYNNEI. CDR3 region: CASGQGITEAFF. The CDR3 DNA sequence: TGTGCCAGCGGGCAGGGGATCACTGAAGCTTTCTTT.

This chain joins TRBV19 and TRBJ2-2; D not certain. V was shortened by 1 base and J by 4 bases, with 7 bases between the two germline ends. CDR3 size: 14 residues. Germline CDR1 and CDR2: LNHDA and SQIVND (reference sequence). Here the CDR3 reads CASSIVSSTGELFF. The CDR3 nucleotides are TGTGCCAGTAGTATAGTCTCCAGCACCGGGGAGCTGTTTTTT. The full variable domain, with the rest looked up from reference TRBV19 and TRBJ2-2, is DGGITQSPKYLFRKEGQNVTLSCEQNLNHDAMYWYRQDPGQGLRLIYYSQIVNDFQKGDIAEGYSVSREKKESFPLTVTSAQKNPTAFYLCASSIVSSTGELFFGEGSRLTVL.

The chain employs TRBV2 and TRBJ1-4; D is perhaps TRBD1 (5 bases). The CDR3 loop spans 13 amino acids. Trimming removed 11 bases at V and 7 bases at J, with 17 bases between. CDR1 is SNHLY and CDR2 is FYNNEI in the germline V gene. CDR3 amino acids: CAGDSGAGEKLFF. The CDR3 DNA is TGTGCCGGGGACTCCGGGGCGGGTGAAAAACTGTTTTTT. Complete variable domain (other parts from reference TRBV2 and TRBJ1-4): EPEVTQTPSHQVTQMGQEVILRCVPISNHLYFYWYRQILGQKVEFLVSFYNNEISEKSEIFDDQFSVERPDGSNFTLKIRSTKLEDSAMYFCAGDSGAGEKLFFGSGTQLSVL.

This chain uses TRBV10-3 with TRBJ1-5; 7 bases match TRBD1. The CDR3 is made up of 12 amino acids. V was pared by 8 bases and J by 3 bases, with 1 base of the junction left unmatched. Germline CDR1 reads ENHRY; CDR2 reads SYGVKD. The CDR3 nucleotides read TGTGCCATCGGGACAGACAATCAGCCCCAGCATTTT. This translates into CAIGTDNQPQHF.

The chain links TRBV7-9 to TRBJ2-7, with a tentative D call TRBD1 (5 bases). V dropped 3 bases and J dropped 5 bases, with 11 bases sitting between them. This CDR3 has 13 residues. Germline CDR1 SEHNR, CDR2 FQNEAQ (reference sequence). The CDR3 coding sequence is TGTGCCAGCAGCTTTGAAGGGGAAAACGAGCAGTACTTC. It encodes CASSFEGENEQYF.